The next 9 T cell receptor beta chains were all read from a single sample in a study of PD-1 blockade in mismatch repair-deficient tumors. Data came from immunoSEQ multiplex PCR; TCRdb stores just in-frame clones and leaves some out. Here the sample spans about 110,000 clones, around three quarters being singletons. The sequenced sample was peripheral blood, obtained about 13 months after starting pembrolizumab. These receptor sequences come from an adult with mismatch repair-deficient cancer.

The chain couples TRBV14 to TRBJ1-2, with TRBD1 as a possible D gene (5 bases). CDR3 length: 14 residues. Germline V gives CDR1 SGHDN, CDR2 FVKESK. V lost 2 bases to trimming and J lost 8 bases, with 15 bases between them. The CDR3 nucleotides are TGTGCCAGCAGCCAAAGCCGGGACGGGCACGGCTACACCTTC. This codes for CASSQSRDGHGYTF.

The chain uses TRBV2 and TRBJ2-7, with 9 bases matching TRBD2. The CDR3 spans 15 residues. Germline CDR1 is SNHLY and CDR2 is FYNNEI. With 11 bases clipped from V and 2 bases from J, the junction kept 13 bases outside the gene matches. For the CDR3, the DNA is TGTGCCGGCTCCCCTGAGGCGGGAGGGGCCTACGAGCAGTACTTC. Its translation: CAGSPEAGGAYEQYF.

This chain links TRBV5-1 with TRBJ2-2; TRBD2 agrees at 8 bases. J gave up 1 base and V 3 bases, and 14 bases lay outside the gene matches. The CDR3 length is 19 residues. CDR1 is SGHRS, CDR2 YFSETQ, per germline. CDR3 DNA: TGCGCCAGCAGCTCCTCGAACGGGAGGGCCGTGGGGAACACCGGGGAGCTGTTTTTT. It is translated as CASSSSNGRAVGNTGELFF.

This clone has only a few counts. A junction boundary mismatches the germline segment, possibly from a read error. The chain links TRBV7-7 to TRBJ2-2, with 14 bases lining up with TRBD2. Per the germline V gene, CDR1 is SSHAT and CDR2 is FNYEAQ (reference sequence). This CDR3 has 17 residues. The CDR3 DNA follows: TGTGCTAGCAGCTTAGGGACTAGCGGGAGCGCCACCGGGGAGCTGTTTTTT. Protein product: CASSLGTSGSATGELFF. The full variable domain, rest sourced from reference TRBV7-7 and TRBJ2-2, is GAGVSQSPRYKVTKRGQDVTLRCDPISSHATLYWYQQALGQGPEFLTYFNYEAQPDKSGLPSDRFSAERPEGSISTLTIQRTEQRDSAMYRCASSLGTSGSATGELFFGEGSRLTVL.

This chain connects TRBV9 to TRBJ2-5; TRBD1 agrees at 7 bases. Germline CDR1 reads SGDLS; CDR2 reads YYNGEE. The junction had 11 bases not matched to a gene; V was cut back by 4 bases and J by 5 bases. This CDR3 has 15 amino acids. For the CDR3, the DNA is TGTGCCAGCAGCTCCTTCACAGGGGATCGCGAGACCCAGTACTTC. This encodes CASSSFTGDRETQYF. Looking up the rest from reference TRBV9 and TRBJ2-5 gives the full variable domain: DSGVTQTPKHLITATGQRVTLRCSPRSGDLSVYWYQQSLDQGLQFLIQYYNGEERAKGNILERFSAQQFPDLHSELNLSSLELGDSALYFCASSSFTGDRETQYFGPGTRLLVL.

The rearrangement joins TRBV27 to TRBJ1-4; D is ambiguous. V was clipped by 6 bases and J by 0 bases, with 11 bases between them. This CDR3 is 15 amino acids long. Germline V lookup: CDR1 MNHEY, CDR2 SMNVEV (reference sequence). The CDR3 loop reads CASSRSFATNEKLFF. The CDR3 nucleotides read TGTGCCAGCAGCCGCTCATTTGCAACTAATGAAAAACTGTTTTTT.

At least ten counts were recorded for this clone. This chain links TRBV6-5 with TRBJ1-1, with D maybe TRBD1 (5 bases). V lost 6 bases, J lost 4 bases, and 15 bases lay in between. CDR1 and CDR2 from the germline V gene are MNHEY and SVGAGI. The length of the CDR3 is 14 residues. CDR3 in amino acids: CASRSRQGSTEAFF. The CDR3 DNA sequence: TGTGCCAGCAGAAGCCGCCAGGGATCCACTGAAGCTTTCTTT.

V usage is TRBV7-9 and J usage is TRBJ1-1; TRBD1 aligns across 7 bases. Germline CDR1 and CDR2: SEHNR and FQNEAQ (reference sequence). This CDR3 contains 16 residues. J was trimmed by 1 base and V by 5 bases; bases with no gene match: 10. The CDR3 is CASSLSAGGGNTEAFF. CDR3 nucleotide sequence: TGTGCCAGCAGCCTCTCGGCAGGGGGTGGGAACACTGAAGCTTTCTTT.

The CDR3 sequence: CASSQGRNQPQHF. The CDR3 DNA reads as TGTGCCAGCAGTCAGGGTCGCAATCAGCCCCAGCATTTT. The chain is built from TRBV6-1 and TRBJ1-5; D possibly corresponds to TRBD1 (5 bases). This CDR3 is built from 13 residues. Trimming took 5 bases from V and 2 from J, leaving 7 bases between them. Germline V lookup: CDR1 MNHNS, CDR2 SASEGT.